These 30 T cell receptor beta chains were all obtained from the same sample, sequenced in a study of OX40 agonist ivuxolimab in advanced cancers. Repertoires were generated with immunoSEQ multiplex PCR, while TCRdb's copy carries only in-frame clones and drops some. The sample lists about 43,000 clones; around 85% were seen once. The sequenced sample was CD4+ or CD8+ T cells sorted from blood, obtained in a trial of the OX40 agonist ivuxolimab. The source of these receptors is an adult with an advanced solid tumor such as melanoma, head and neck, liver or kidney cancer.

This sequence joins TRBV7-2 and TRBJ1-2, with 8 positions matching TRBD1. The length of the CDR3 is 15 residues. Per the germline V gene, CDR1 is SGHTA and CDR2 is FQGNSA. The V and J ends lost 4 bases and 2 bases, in that order; junction bases with no gene match: 6. CDR3: CASSYTTGVNYGYTF. The CDR3 DNA reads as TGTGCCAGCAGCTACACGACAGGGGTAAACTATGGCTACACCTTC.

V is TRBV30 and J is TRBJ1-3; no clear D. Germline-derived CDR1 and CDR2 are GTSNPN and SVGIG (reference sequence). The V and J ends lost 0 bases and 0 bases respectively, with 12 bases between them. This CDR3 is built from 16 residues. CDR3 sequence: CAWSVERTISGNTIYF. CDR3 DNA: TGTGCCTGGAGTGTTGAACGGACGATCTCTGGAAACACCATATATTTT.

The V gene is TRBV18, the J gene TRBJ2-1; TRBD1 matches 9 bases. This CDR3 region has 15 residues. Germline V gene data show CDR1 as KGHSH and CDR2 as LQKENI. V was pared by 4 bases and J by 3 bases, with 4 bases of the junction left unmatched. The CDR3 protein is CASSLGTGFYNEQFF. The CDR3 bases are TGTGCCAGCTCACTAGGGACAGGGTTCTACAATGAGCAGTTCTTC.

The V call is TRBV2, the J call TRBJ1-6; D is ambiguous. Looked up from germline, CDR1 is SNHLY and CDR2 is FYNNEI. The CDR3 is 12 residues long. V lost 4 bases, J lost 7 bases, and 5 bases lay in between. The CDR3 protein is CASSGQNSPLHF. CDR3 bases: TGTGCCAGCAGTGGACAAAATTCACCCCTCCACTTT.

This rearrangement joins TRBV11-2 to TRBJ2-3, with 11 bases that match TRBD1. The ends lost 2 bases at V and 5 bases at J; junction bases unmatched: 3. From germline, CDR1 is SGHAT and CDR2 FQNNGV. This CDR3 is 15 amino acids long. The CDR3 spells CASSLSGTGGDTQYF. The CDR3 nucleotides read TGTGCCAGCAGCTTATCGGGGACAGGGGGAGATACGCAGTATTTT.

V is TRBV9 and J is TRBJ2-3; weak D call: TRBD1 (6 bases). From germline, CDR1 is SGDLS and CDR2 YYNGEE. V dropped 2 bases and J dropped 5 bases, with 15 bases sitting between them. The CDR3 spans 15 residues. The CDR3 DNA sequence: TGTGCCAGCAGCGTCCTAGGGGGTAGGCAAGATACGCAGTATTTT. It yields the protein CASSVLGGRQDTQYF. Combining the CDR3 with reference TRBV9 and TRBJ2-3 gives the whole variable domain DSGVTQTPKHLITATGQRVTLRCSPRSGDLSVYWYQQSLDQGLQFLIQYYNGEERAKGNILERFSAQQFPDLHSELNLSSLELGDSALYFCASSVLGGRQDTQYFGPGTRLTVL.

The gene calls are TRBV4-2 and TRBJ2-7, with D possibly matching TRBD1 (6 bases). The CDR3 totals 13 residues. The germline CDR1 and CDR2 sequences are LGHNA and YNFKEQ. V gave up 5 bases and J gave up 3 bases, with 11 bases separating them. CDR3 sequence reads: CASSLEQGYEQYF. The CDR3 DNA reads TGTGCCAGCAGCTTAGAACAGGGCTACGAGCAGTACTTC.

Note on this clone: Sequence at one end of the junction differs from germline and may be a read error. The rearrangement uses TRBV7-7 and TRBJ2-3; D possibly matches TRBD1 or TRBD2 (7 bases each). Germline CDR1 and CDR2: SSHAT and FNYEAQ (reference sequence). The CDR3 is 14 amino acids. CDR3 sequence reads: CASSQGGGSDTQYF. The CDR3 bases are TGTGCTAGCAGCCAGGGGGGGGGATCAGATACGCAGTATTTT.

This sequence joins TRBV7-3 and TRBJ2-2, with 11 nucleotides matching TRBD1. Germline lookup yields CDR1 SGHTA and CDR2 FQGTGA. The length of the CDR3 is 16 residues. Trimming at V came to 4 bases and at J to 6 bases, leaving 7 bases not matched to a gene. The CDR3 here is CASSSKRDRGAGELFF. In DNA, the CDR3 is TGTGCCAGCAGCTCAAAGCGGGACAGGGGGGCCGGGGAGCTGTTTTTT.

V is TRBV6-6 and J is TRBJ2-7; perhaps TRBD2 as D (5 bases). The V gene lost 6 bases and the J gene lost 7 bases, with 16 bases spanning the gap. Germline CDR1 reads MNHNY; CDR2 reads SVGAGI (reference sequence). The CDR3 runs to 13 residues. CDR3 region: CASSTGKQGEQYF. CDR3 coding DNA: TGTGCCAGCAGCACCGGGAAGCAAGGGGAGCAGTACTTC.

The genes are TRBV7-9 and TRBJ1-2; 8 nucleotides line up with TRBD1. The CDR3 is 13 amino acids. CDR1 is SEHNR, CDR2 FQNEAQ, per germline (reference sequence). With 5 bases clipped from V and 8 bases from J, the junction kept 7 bases outside the gene matches. Here the CDR3 DNA reads TGTGCCAGCAGCCCCGGACAGGGTAACGGCTACACCTTC. Protein: CASSPGQGNGYTF.

J is TRBJ1-2 and V is TRBV5-6; 7 bases match TRBD1. The CDR3 contains 12 residues. Germline V gene lookup returns CDR1 SGHDT and CDR2 YYEEEE. Losses at the gene ends were 8 bases for V and 3 bases for J; bases not matched to a gene: 4. DNA of the CDR3: TGTGCCAGTCAACAGGGGCACTATGGCTACACCTTC. Amino acid sequence: CASQQGHYGYTF.

The chain recombines TRBV10-1 with TRBJ2-7; D unresolved. This CDR3 has 15 amino acids. The V end was cut by 3 bases, the J end by 2 bases, with 14 bases between. The germline V gene encodes CDR1 WNHNN and CDR2 SYGVQD (reference sequence). The CDR3 sequence is CASSDYFDGAYEQYF. The CDR3, as DNA: TGCGCCAGCAGTGATTATTTTGACGGTGCCTACGAGCAGTACTTC.

This clone was picked up one time. V usage is TRBV7-8 and J usage is TRBJ2-7; 11 bases are shared with TRBD2. In germline, CDR1 is SGHVS, CDR2 FQNEAQ. The CDR3 loop spans 15 amino acids. V gave up 5 bases and J gave up 1 base; unmatched junction bases: 4. In nucleotides, the CDR3 is TGTGCCAGCAGCACCGGGACTAGCGGTTCCTACGAGCAGTACTTC. This codes for CASSTGTSGSYEQYF.

This chain uses TRBV28 with TRBJ2-5; TRBD2 might be the D (6 bases). The V end lost 6 bases, the J end lost 1 base, and 18 bases lay between the germline ends. This CDR3 has 16 residues. Germline V gives CDR1 MDHEN, CDR2 SYDVKM. CDR3 amino acids: CASSSPNAGFQETQYF. The CDR3 coding sequence is TGTGCCAGCAGCTCCCCAAACGCGGGGTTCCAAGAGACCCAGTACTTC. The variable domain in full, completed from reference TRBV28 and TRBJ2-5, reads DVKVTQSSRYLVKRTGEKVFLECVQDMDHENMFWYRQDPGLGLRLIYFSYDVKMKEKGDIPEGYSVSREKKERFSLILESASTNQTSMYLCASSSPNAGFQETQYFGPGTRLLVL.

In this sample, this clone turned up once. The chain carries TRBV10-3 and TRBJ1-2; TRBD1 matches 10 bases. The V gene's germline CDR1 is ENHRY and CDR2 SYGVKD. V lost 6 bases to trimming and J lost 6 bases; unmatched junction nucleotides: 4. This CDR3 region has 13 residues. In nucleotides, the CDR3 is TGTGCCATCAGGGAGACAGGGGGCGATGGCTACACCTTC. It translates to CAIRETGGDGYTF.

V gene TRBV5-1 combines with J gene TRBJ2-3; 13 bases align to TRBD2. The CDR3 covers 19 residues. Germline V CDR1 and CDR2: SGHRS, YFSETQ. V lost 4 bases and J lost 4; bases outside the gene matches: 15. The CDR3 nucleotides read TGCGCCAGCAGCCCCGGACTAGCGGGGGTTCCTGTCCCCCCAGATACGCAGTATTTT. This encodes CASSPGLAGVPVPPDTQYF.

This chain joins TRBV6-5 and TRBJ2-7; 10 bases map to TRBD1. V trimming: 6 bases; J trimming: 8 bases; junction bases outside the gene matches: 7. Germline CDR1 MNHEY, CDR2 SVGAGI. The CDR3 covers 13 residues. The CDR3 coding sequence is TGTGCCAGCAGCCAGGACAGGGGGATCAAGCAGTACTTC. It yields the protein CASSQDRGIKQYF.

The chain recombines TRBV2 with TRBJ1-1; D not certain. The ends were cut back, 10 bases at V and 7 bases at J, with 7 bases in the middle. The CDR3 loop spans 9 amino acids. Germline V gives CDR1 SNHLY, CDR2 FYNNEI. As DNA, the CDR3 is TGTGCCACCGGAAGTGAAGCTTTCTTT. Encoded protein: CATGSEAFF.

This clone was observed a single time. J is TRBJ1-3 and V is TRBV30, with no clear D. The germline V gene encodes CDR1 GTSNPN and CDR2 SVGIG (reference sequence). The CDR3 is made up of 13 amino acids. The germline V and J ends were trimmed by 5 bases and 3 bases, with 11 bases remaining between them. In DNA, the CDR3 is TGTGCCTGGGGGTCCAACCTTGGAAACACCATATATTTT. This gives the protein CAWGSNLGNTIYF.

This chain links TRBV9 with TRBJ1-2, with TRBD1 as a possible D gene (5 bases). The germline CDR1 and CDR2 sequences are SGDLS and YYNGEE. The CDR3 has 15 amino acids. Trimming removed 2 bases at V and 4 bases at J, with 15 bases between. CDR3 region: CASSVGLPRGYGYTF. The CDR3 DNA sequence: TGTGCCAGCAGCGTCGGACTTCCGAGGGGCTATGGCTACACCTTC. The variable domain in full, completed from reference TRBV9 and TRBJ1-2, reads DSGVTQTPKHLITATGQRVTLRCSPRSGDLSVYWYQQSLDQGLQFLIQYYNGEERAKGNILERFSAQQFPDLHSELNLSSLELGDSALYFCASSVGLPRGYGYTFGSGTRLTVV.

V usage is TRBV27 and J usage is TRBJ2-1; TRBD2 agrees at 9 bases. This CDR3 comprises 14 residues. The germline CDR1 and CDR2 sequences are MNHEY and SMNVEV (reference sequence). V shed 5 bases and J 7 bases; nucleotides not matched to a gene: 6. In DNA form, the CDR3 reads TGTGCCAGCAGTCTTAGCGGGAGCGCAAATGAGCAGTTCTTC. Amino acids: CASSLSGSANEQFF.

The chain has TRBV4-2 and TRBJ2-3; 11 bases are shared with TRBD2. The CDR3 is 16 residues long. The ends lost 4 bases at V and 4 bases at J; junction bases unmatched: 7. The V gene's germline CDR1 is LGHNA and CDR2 YNFKEQ. CDR3 sequence: CASSLTSGSVADTQYF. CDR3 DNA: TGTGCCAGCAGCCTTACTAGCGGGAGTGTGGCAGATACGCAGTATTTT.

This clone was detected once. This chain's CDR3 is CASSYGRDSHNEQFF. DNA of the CDR3: TGTGCCAGCAGTTATGGGCGGGACAGCCACAATGAGCAGTTCTTC. V is TRBV6-5 and J is TRBJ2-1; D may be TRBD1 (7 bases). Trimming removed 3 bases from V and 5 bases from J, with 14 bases in between. CDR1 is MNHEY and CDR2 is SVGAGI in the germline V gene. This CDR3 has 15 amino acids.

The chain employs TRBV6-1 and TRBJ2-3; D is possibly TRBD1 (6 bases). Germline values: CDR1 MNHNS, CDR2 SASEGT. This CDR3 contains 15 residues. V lost 4 bases and J 1 base, leaving 12 bases between the germline ends. CDR3 nucleotides: TGTGCCAGCAGTGGACAGGCATGGGGCACAGATACGCAGTATTTT. It yields the protein CASSGQAWGTDTQYF.

The rearrangement uses TRBV7-9 and TRBJ1-5; D not resolved. The CDR3 loop spans 14 amino acids. V was shortened by 5 bases and J by 4 bases, with 12 bases between the two germline ends. Germline values: CDR1 SEHNR, CDR2 FQNEAQ (reference sequence). DNA for the CDR3: TGTGCCAGCAGCCCCAGTGGTGGGAATCAGCCCCAGCATTTT. Its protein is CASSPSGGNQPQHF.

The V call is TRBV7-9, the J call TRBJ2-2; D ambiguous. This CDR3 spans 13 amino acids. CDR1 SEHNR and CDR2 FQNEAQ come from the germline V gene (reference sequence). V gave up 2 bases and J gave up 6 bases, with 7 bases separating them. The CDR3 region is CASSLIEAGELFF. The CDR3 DNA reads TGTGCCAGCAGCTTAATTGAGGCCGGGGAGCTGTTTTTT. Full variable domain (remainder filled in from reference TRBV7-9 and TRBJ2-2): DTGVSQNPRHKITKRGQNVTFRCDPISEHNRLYWYRQTLGQGPEFLTYFQNEAQLEKSRLLSDRFSAERPKGSFSTLEIQRTEQGDSAMYLCASSLIEAGELFFGEGSRLTVL.

This clone appeared a single time. The J gene is TRBJ2-1, the V gene TRBV6-5; the D gene could be TRBD1 or TRBD2 (5 bases each). V lost 4 bases, J lost 4 bases, and 8 bases lay in between. The germline V gene encodes CDR1 MNHEY and CDR2 SVGAGI. The CDR3 runs 13 residues. The CDR3 coding sequence is TGTGCCAGCAGTTGGGACCAATACAATGAGCAGTTCTTC. Its protein is CASSWDQYNEQFF.

The chain couples TRBV5-1 to TRBJ2-4, with 11 nucleotides matching TRBD2. Trimming at V came to 3 bases and at J to 0 bases, leaving 5 bases not matched to a gene. The CDR3 sequence is 17 residues long. CDR1 and CDR2 from the germline V gene are SGHRS and YFSETQ. Written as DNA, the CDR3 is TGCGCCAGCAGCTCGACTAGCGGGATTGTAGCCAAAAACATTCAGTACTTC. Translating gives CASSSTSGIVAKNIQYF.

The gene calls are TRBV29-1 and TRBJ1-6; no firm D call. The CDR3 runs to 17 residues. Trimming took 0 bases from V and 5 from J, leaving 17 bases between them. The germline gives CDR1 SQVTM, CDR2 ANQGSEA. CDR3 region: CSVEEGANDGHNSPLHF. The CDR3 region has the DNA TGCAGCGTTGAAGAGGGAGCAAACGATGGCCATAATTCACCCCTCCACTTT.